This T cell receptor (beta chain) stems from a study of sequential checkpoint blockade in melanoma (dated by TCRdb to between 2017 and 2020). Broadly, across the study: In a 1:1 randomization, patients received either first-line nivolumab then ipilimumab (arm A) or ipilimumab then nivolumab (arm B). Both trial sequences were followed by maintenance nivolumab. What the research found in general, with its limitations: Larger, independent patient cohorts are needed to validate the response-prediction model that combines TCR metrics and mutation burden.

The immunoSEQ Assay was used to immunosequence TCRbeta CDR3 regions from genomic DNA. Before high-throughput sequencing, genomic DNA was amplified using bias-controlled multiplex PCR. In the paper's pipeline: To quantify the absolute abundance of each unique TCRbeta CDR3 region, the sequences were collapsed and filtered. Clonality, defined as 1 minus Pielou's evenness, was calculated using only productive rearrangements. A previously published method was used to identify clones with significantly greater frequencies in on-treatment samples than in baseline samples. TCRdb took over this immuneACCESS table, retaining in-frame rearrangements with V and J assigned. Such tables are incomplete; in checked studies, under half of the missing clones stem from an unresolved V gene, and the remainder is unexplained. D and trimming were read from the DNA, whereas the V and J calls and clone size are those reported in that table. Across this sample there are about 11,000 clones, with roughly four fifths seen only once. The top ten hold approximately 10% of the sample.

In the paper's terms, the treatment or condition label means: randomized to nivolumab then ipilimumab (arm A) or the reverse (arm B). Prior DNA-damaging chemotherapy had not been received by any trial patient. A FACS Aria II flow cytometer was used to sort live CD3+CD8+ cells that were negative for CD19 and CD56 from thawed PBMCs. The samples were obtained from melanoma patients enrolled in CheckMate 064, an open-label, randomized phase II trial testing sequential checkpoint blockade. Peripheral blood mononuclear cells were obtained through leukapheresis, purified using Ficoll-Paque, and frozen in human serum containing 10% DMSO. Right after sorting, the blood CD3+CD8+ cells were verified to be >95% pure, and DNA extraction followed. About this clone: Its antigen remains undetermined. Base qualities were left out, and no much larger clone turns up one base away.

The junction shows trimming of 2 bases on V and 2 bases on J, plus 6 bases between the germline ends. Counted from cysteine to phenylalanine, this CDR3 has 13 amino acids. Just the 39-base CDR3 DNA is kept, in frame starting at base 1. The germline V gene gives CDR1 as MDHEN and CDR2 as SYDVKM. The material sequenced was CD8+ T cells sorted from blood (inferred from file names), taken from a patient given nivolumab and ipilimumab in sequence. Rearrangement joined TRBV28 to TRBJ1-1; the D gene cannot be named for sure. This TCR came from a human donor with melanoma. CDR3 loop: CASSLGKNTEAFF. DNA sequence: TGTGCCAGCAGTTTAGGCAAAAACACTGAAGCTTTCTTT.